This T cell receptor (beta chain) was recorded in a study of blood T cells in healthy people across ages. Germline V gives CDR1 DFQATT, CDR2 SNEGSKA (reference sequence). This CDR3 is built from 12 residues. The V end was cut by 8 bases, the J end by 1 base, with 9 bases between. This clonotype was detected only a few times. It was with a sample-barcoded 5' primer and a J-beta primer mix that a second PCR of roughly 6 to 12 cycles was run. TCRdb re-derived calls from the 5' RACE reads in MiXCR, one entry per CDR3 protein. The sample lists about 1,500,000 distinct CDR3 sequences, 28% occurring once. The TCR was taken from a woman aged 30 to 39 in good health. Sequenced material: blood. The rearrangement joins TRBV20-1 to TRBJ1-5; the D gene is possibly TRBD1 (6 bases). The CDR3 sequence: CSRDRSNQPQHF. DNA for the CDR3: TGCAGTCGAGACAGGAGCAATCAGCCCCAGCATTTT.